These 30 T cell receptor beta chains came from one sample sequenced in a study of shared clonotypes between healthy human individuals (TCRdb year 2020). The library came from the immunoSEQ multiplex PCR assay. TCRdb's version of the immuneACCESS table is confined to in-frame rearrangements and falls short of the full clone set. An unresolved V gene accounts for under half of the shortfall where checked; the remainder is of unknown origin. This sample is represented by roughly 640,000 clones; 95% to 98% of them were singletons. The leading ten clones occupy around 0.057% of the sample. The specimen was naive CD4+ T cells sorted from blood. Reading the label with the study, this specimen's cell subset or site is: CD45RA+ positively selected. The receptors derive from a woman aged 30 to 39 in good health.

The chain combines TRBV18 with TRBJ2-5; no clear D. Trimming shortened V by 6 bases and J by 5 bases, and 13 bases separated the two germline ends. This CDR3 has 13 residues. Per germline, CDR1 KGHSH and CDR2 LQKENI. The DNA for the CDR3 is TGTGCCAGCTCGCTACAGTTGGAGGAGACCCAGTACTTC. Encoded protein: CASSLQLEETQYF.

The CDR3 DNA sequence: TGTGCCATCAGTGACGTGGGGGTTCAGACCCAGTACTTC. Encoded protein: CAISDVGVQTQYF. This chain connects TRBV10-3 to TRBJ2-5; possibly TRBD1 or TRBD2 for D (5 bases each). CDR3 length equals 13 residues. Per germline, CDR1 ENHRY and CDR2 SYGVKD. V dropped 3 bases and J dropped 6 bases, with 11 bases sitting between them.

The CDR3 DNA is TGCGCCAGCAGTGATAGGAGTTGGAGTGAGACCCAGTACTTC. Encoded protein: CASSDRSWSETQYF. The chain combines TRBV10-1 with TRBJ2-5; no clear D. V lost 3 bases and J 5 bases, leaving 13 bases between the germline ends. Looked up from germline, CDR1 is WNHNN and CDR2 is SYGVQD (reference sequence). The CDR3 is 14 residues long.

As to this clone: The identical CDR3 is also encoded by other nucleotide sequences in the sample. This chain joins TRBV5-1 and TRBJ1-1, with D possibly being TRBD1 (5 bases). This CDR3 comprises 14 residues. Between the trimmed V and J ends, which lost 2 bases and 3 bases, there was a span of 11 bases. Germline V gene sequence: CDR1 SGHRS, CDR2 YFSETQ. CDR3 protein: CASSFQGSDTEAFF. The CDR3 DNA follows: TGCGCCAGCAGCTTTCAGGGAAGTGACACTGAAGCTTTCTTT.

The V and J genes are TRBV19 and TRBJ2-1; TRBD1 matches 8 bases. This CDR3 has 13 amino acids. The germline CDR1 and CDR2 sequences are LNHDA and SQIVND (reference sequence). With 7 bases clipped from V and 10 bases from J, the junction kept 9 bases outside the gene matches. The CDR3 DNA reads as TGTGCCAGTACCATGACAGGGGTAGGGGAGCAGTTCTTC. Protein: CASTMTGVGEQFF.

The CDR3 protein is CAISDSPGAEDEAFF. The CDR3 nucleotides are TGTGCCATCAGTGACTCCCCGGGGGCAGAGGATGAAGCTTTCTTT. The chain uses TRBV10-3 and TRBJ1-1, with D possibly being TRBD1 (6 bases). Per germline, CDR1 ENHRY and CDR2 SYGVKD. V was pared by 3 bases and J by 7 bases, with 18 bases between. The CDR3 contains 15 residues.

The DNA for the CDR3 is TGTGCCAGCAGCTTTGGGGGGAGTCTCTCAGATACGCAGTATTTT. Its protein is CASSFGGSLSDTQYF. V gene TRBV11-3 combines with J gene TRBJ2-3, with D maybe TRBD2 (6 bases). Trimming removed 3 bases from V and 4 bases from J, with 14 bases in between. This CDR3 is 15 amino acids long. From germline, CDR1 is SGHNT and CDR2 YENEEA.

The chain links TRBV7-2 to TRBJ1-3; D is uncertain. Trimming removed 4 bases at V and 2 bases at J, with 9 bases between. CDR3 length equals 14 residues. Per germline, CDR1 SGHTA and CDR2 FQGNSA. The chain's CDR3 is CASSSRNPGNTIYF. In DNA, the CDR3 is TGTGCCAGCAGCTCCAGGAATCCTGGAAACACCATATATTTT.

The CDR3 protein is CSVGGVSKNIQYF. The CDR3 DNA sequence: TGCAGCGTCGGTGGTGTTTCGAAAAACATTCAGTACTTC. This rearrangement joins TRBV29-1 to TRBJ2-4; D is unresolved. Germline CDR1 SQVTM, CDR2 ANQGSEA. V was shortened by 6 bases and J by 4 bases, with 13 bases between the two germline ends. CDR3 length: 13 residues.

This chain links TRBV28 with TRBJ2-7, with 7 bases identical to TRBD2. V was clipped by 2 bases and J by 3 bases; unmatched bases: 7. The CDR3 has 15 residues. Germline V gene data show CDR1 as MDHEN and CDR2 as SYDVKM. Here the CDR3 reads CASSLRGAGRYEQYF. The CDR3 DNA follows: TGTGCCAGCAGTTTACGGGGAGCGGGGCGCTACGAGCAGTACTTC.

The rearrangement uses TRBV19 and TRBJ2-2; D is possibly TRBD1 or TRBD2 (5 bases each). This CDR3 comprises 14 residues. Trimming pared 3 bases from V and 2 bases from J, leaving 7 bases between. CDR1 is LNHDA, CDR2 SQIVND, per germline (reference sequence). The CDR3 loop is CASSIRGNTGELFF. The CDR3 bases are TGTGCCAGTAGTATCCGGGGCAACACCGGGGAGCTGTTTTTT.

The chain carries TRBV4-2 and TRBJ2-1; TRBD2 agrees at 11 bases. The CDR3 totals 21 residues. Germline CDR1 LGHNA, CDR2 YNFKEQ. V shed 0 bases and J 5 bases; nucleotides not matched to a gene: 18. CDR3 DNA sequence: TGTGCCAGCAGCCAAGATTGTTATCCAGGGGGTGCGACTAGCGGGGACAATGAGCAGTTCTTC. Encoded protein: CASSQDCYPGGATSGDNEQFF.

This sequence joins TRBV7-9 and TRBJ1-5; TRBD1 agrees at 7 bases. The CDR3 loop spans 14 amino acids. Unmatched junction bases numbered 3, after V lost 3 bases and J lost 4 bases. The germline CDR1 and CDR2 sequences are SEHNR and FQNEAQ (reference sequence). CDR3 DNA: TGTGCCAGCAGCTTGCAGGGGGGGAATCAGCCCCAGCATTTT. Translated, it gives CASSLQGGNQPQHF.

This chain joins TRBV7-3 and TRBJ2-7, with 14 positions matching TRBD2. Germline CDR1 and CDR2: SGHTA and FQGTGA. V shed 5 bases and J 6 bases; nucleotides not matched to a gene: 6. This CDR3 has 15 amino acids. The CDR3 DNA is TGTGCCAGCAGCCCGGGACTAGCGGGAGTCGGCGAGCAGTACTTC. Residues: CASSPGLAGVGEQYF.

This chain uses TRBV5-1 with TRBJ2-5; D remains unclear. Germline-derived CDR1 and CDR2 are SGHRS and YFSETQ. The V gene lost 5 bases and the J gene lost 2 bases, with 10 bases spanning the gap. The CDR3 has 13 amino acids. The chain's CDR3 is CASRPTIQETQYF. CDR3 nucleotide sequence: TGCGCCAGCAGACCAACGATACAAGAGACCCAGTACTTC.

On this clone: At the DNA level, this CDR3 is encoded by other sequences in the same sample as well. For the CDR3, the DNA is TGTGCCAGCTCACCAGGGACAGGCGCCTACGAGCAGTACTTC. Translating it yields CASSPGTGAYEQYF. J is TRBJ2-7 and V is TRBV18, with 8 bases that match TRBD1. From germline, CDR1 is KGHSH and CDR2 LQKENI. V shed 2 bases, J shed 2 bases, and the junction held 2 bases outside the gene matches. This CDR3 is 14 amino acids long.

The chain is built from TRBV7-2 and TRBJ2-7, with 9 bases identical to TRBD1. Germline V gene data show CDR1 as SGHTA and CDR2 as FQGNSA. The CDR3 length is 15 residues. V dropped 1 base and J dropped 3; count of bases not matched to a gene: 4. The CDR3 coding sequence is TGTGCCAGCAGCTTAGGGGAGGGACAGGGCTACGAGCAGTACTTC. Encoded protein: CASSLGEGQGYEQYF.

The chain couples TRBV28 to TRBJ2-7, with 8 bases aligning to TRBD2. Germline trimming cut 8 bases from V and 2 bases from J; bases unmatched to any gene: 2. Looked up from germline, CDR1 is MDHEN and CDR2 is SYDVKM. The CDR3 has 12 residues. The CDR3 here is CASREGAYEQYF. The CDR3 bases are TGTGCCAGCCGGGAGGGAGCCTACGAGCAGTACTTC.

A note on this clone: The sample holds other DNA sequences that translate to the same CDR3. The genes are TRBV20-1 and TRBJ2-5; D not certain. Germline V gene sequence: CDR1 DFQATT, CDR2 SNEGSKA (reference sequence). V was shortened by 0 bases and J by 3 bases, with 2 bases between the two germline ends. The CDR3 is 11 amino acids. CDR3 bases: TGCAGTGCTAGAGATGAAGAGACCCAGTACTTC. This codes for CSARDEETQYF.

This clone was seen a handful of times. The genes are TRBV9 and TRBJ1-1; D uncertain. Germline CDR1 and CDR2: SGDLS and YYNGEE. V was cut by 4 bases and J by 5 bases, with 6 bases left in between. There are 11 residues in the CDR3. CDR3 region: CASSRETEAFF. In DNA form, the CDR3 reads TGTGCCAGCAGCAGGGAGACTGAAGCTTTCTTT. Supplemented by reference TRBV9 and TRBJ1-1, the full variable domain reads DSGVTQTPKHLITATGQRVTLRCSPRSGDLSVYWYQQSLDQGLQFLIQYYNGEERAKGNILERFSAQQFPDLHSELNLSSLELGDSALYFCASSRETEAFFGQGTRLTVV.

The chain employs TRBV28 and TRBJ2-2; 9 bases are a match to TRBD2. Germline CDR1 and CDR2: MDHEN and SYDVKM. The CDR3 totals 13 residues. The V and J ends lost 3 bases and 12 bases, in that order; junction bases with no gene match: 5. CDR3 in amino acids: CASSFLLAGQLFF. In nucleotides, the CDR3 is TGTGCCAGCAGTTTTCTCCTAGCGGGACAGCTGTTTTTT.

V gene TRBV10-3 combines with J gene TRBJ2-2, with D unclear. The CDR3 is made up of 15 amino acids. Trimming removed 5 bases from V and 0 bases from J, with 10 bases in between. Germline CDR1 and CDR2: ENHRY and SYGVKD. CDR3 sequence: CAISSETANTGELFF. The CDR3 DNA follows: TGTGCCATCAGTTCGGAGACGGCGAACACCGGGGAGCTGTTTTTT.

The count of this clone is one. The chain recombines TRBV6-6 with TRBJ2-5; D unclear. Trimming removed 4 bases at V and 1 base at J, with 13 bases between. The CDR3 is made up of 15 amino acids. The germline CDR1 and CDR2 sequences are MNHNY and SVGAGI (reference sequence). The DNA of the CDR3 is TGTGCCAGCAGTTCCCAGCCAACAGTCCAAGAGACCCAGTACTTC. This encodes CASSSQPTVQETQYF.

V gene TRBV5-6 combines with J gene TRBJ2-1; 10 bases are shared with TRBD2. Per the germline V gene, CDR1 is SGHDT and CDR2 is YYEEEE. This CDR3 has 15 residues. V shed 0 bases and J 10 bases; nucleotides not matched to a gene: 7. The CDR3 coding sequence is TGTGCCAGCAGCTTGGCGGGTGGTAGCGGGAGGGAGCAGTTCTTC. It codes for CASSLAGGSGREQFF.

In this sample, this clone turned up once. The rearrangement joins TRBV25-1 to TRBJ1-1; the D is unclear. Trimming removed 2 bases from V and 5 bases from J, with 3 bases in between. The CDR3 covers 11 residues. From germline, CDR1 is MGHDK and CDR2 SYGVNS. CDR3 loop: CASSERTEAFF. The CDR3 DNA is TGTGCCAGCAGTGAAAGGACTGAAGCTTTCTTT. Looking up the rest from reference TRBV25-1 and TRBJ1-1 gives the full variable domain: EADIYQTPRYLVIGTGKKITLECSQTMGHDKMYWYQQDPGMELHLIHYSYGVNSTEKGDLSSESTVSRIRTEHFPLTLESARPSHTSQYLCASSERTEAFFGQGTRLTVV.

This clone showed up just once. The CDR3: CASSPGTRGGETQYF. The CDR3 nucleotides read TGCGCCAGCAGTCCCGGGACTAGGGGGGGAGAGACCCAGTACTTC. The rearrangement links TRBV5-1 to TRBJ2-5, with 8 bases fitting TRBD2. The CDR3 loop spans 15 amino acids. V shed 5 bases, J shed 4 bases, and the junction held 10 bases outside the gene matches. Germline CDR1 and CDR2: SGHRS and YFSETQ.

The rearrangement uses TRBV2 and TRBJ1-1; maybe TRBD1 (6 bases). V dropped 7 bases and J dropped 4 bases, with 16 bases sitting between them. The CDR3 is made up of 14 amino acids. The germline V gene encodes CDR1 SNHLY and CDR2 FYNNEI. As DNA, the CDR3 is TGTGCCAGCATCGAGGGGGTTGGGAGCACTGAAGCTTTCTTT. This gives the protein CASIEGVGSTEAFF. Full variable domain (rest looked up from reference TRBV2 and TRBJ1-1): EPEVTQTPSHQVTQMGQEVILRCVPISNHLYFYWYRQILGQKVEFLVSFYNNEISEKSEIFDDQFSVERPDGSNFTLKIRSTKLEDSAMYFCASIEGVGSTEAFFGQGTRLTVV.

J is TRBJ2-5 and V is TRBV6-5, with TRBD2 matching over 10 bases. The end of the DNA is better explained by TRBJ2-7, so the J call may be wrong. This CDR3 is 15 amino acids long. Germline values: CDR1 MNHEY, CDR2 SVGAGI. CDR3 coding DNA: TGTGCCGACTCTCTAAAGCGGGAGGGCCTCCACGAGCAGTACTTC. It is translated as CADSLKREGLHEQYF.

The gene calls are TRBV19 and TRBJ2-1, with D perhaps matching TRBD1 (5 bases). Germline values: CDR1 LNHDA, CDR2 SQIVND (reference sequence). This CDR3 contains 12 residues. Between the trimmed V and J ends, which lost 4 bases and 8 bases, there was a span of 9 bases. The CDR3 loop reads CASSTAGYEQFF. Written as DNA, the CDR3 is TGTGCCAGTAGTACCGCAGGGTATGAGCAGTTCTTC.

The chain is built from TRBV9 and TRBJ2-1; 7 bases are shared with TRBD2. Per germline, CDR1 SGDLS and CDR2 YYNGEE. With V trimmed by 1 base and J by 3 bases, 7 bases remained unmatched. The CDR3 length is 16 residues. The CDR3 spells CASSVQASGYYNEQFF. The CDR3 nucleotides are TGTGCCAGCAGCGTACAGGCTAGCGGTTACTACAATGAGCAGTTCTTC.